One sample yielded the 32 T cell receptor beta chains listed below, sequenced in a study of response to subunit inactivated influenza vaccine. TCRdb itself ran the RT-PCR reads through MiXCR, one entry per CDR3 protein. The table records about 310,000 distinct CDR3 sequences, just over 20% of them present only once. Sequenced here: PBMCs from blood, sampled less than 22 months after vaccination. These receptors were obtained from a man between 50 and 70 years old who received an inactivated influenza vaccine.

This clonotype was recorded a few times. The chain is built from TRBV29-1 and TRBJ2-7; D unclear. V was trimmed by 7 bases and J by 2 bases, leaving 15 bases between them. The CDR3 is 13 amino acids. CDR1 is SQVTM, CDR2 ANQGSEA, per germline. CDR3 in DNA: TGCAGCGCCCTGACGGGTAACCCCTACGAGCAGTACTTC. Translated, it gives CSALTGNPYEQYF.

This clonotype was detected only a few times. One junction end disagrees with the germline gene, perhaps due to a read error. V is TRBV24-1 and J is TRBJ2-1, with TRBD1 matching 10 bases. CDR1 is KGHDR, CDR2 SFDVKD, per germline. This CDR3 is built from 17 residues. This CDR3 is CATSDWTGGNPFNEQFF. The CDR3 DNA reads as TGCGCCACCAGTGATTGGACAGGGGGAAACCCATTCAATGAGCAGTTCTTC.

The chain recombines TRBV27 with TRBJ2-5; D may match TRBD1 or TRBD2 (5 bases each). The CDR3 extends over 17 amino acids. Germline-derived CDR1 and CDR2 are MNHEY and SMNVEV (reference sequence). V lost 5 bases and J lost 1, with 20 bases in between. The CDR3 DNA reads as TGTGCCAGCAGTCCACCAGTCCCGGGACGGGTCCAAGAGACCCAGTACTTC. Encoded protein: CASSPPVPGRVQETQYF.

The chain employs TRBV5-1 and TRBJ2-7, with D unclear. Trimming removed 7 bases from V and 3 bases from J, with 11 bases in between. CDR1 is SGHRS and CDR2 is YFSETQ in the germline V gene. The CDR3 is 12 amino acids. The CDR3 is CASPRLYYEQYF. CDR3 nucleotides: TGCGCCAGCCCTCGACTGTACTACGAGCAGTACTTC.

This rearrangement joins TRBV12-3 or TRBV12-4 to TRBJ1-4; D ambiguous. V gave up 7 bases and J gave up 5 bases, with 11 bases separating them. CDR3 size: 13 residues. Here the CDR3 reads CASNTAGNEKLFF. The DNA of the CDR3 is TGTGCCAGCAATACAGCTGGGAATGAAAAACTGTTTTTT.

This clonotype was detected only a few times. This sequence joins TRBV6-2 or TRBV6-3 and TRBJ2-7; the D is unclear. CDR1 MNHEY and CDR2 SVGEGT come from the germline V gene. The germline V and J ends were trimmed by 6 bases and 6 bases, with 12 bases remaining between them. The CDR3 totals 12 residues. CDR3 loop: CASSPRLSEQYF. Here the CDR3 DNA reads TGTGCCAGCAGCCCCCGGCTAAGCGAGCAGTACTTC.

This clonotype was seen a handful of times. This chain joins TRBV12-3 or TRBV12-4 and TRBJ2-2; 13 bases map to TRBD2. The CDR3 covers 21 residues. The V and J ends lost 0 bases and 0 bases, in that order; junction bases with no gene match: 10. The chain's CDR3 is CASSLAILGLAGSSNTGELFF. CDR3 coding DNA: TGTGCCAGCAGTTTAGCGATCTTGGGACTAGCGGGAAGTTCGAACACCGGGGAGCTGTTTTTT.

This clonotype turned up a few times. The gene calls are TRBV12-3 or TRBV12-4 and TRBJ1-1; TRBD1 might be the D (6 bases). The CDR3 contains 16 residues. V was trimmed by 0 bases and J by 0 bases, leaving 11 bases between them. As DNA, the CDR3 is TGTGCCAGCAGTTTAGCGAGGCACAGGGTGAACACTGAAGCTTTCTTT. Translation gives CASSLARHRVNTEAFF.

This clonotype was seen repeatedly, ten times or more. The chain couples TRBV9 to TRBJ1-2; tentative D call: TRBD1 (5 bases). V lost 0 bases and J 8 bases, leaving 11 bases between the germline ends. The germline gives CDR1 SGDLS, CDR2 YYNGEE. CDR3 length: 13 residues. For the CDR3, the DNA is TGTGCCAGCAGCGTAGAGGAGGGGAGCGGCTACACCTTC. Amino acids: CASSVEEGSGYTF.

The sample holds many counts of this clonotype. The chain couples TRBV7-9 to TRBJ1-5; weak D call: TRBD1 (5 bases). Germline V gene lookup returns CDR1 SEHNR and CDR2 FQNEAQ (reference sequence). V was cut by 2 bases and J by 1 base, with 15 bases left in between. The CDR3 runs 17 residues. In nucleotides, the CDR3 is TGTGCCAGCAGCTTATGGCTGGGGGAGGGGAGCAATCAGCCCCAGCATTTT. Amino acid sequence: CASSLWLGEGSNQPQHF.

The chain carries TRBV7-9 and TRBJ2-7; 7 nucleotides line up with TRBD2. CDR1 and CDR2 (germline): SEHNR, FQNEAQ (reference sequence). Trimming removed 5 bases from V and 1 base from J; junction bases left unmatched: 14. The CDR3 loop spans 17 amino acids. This CDR3 is CASSPLLLLARSYEQYF. DNA of the CDR3: TGTGCCAGCAGCCCCCTTCTCCTACTAGCGCGGTCCTACGAGCAGTACTTC.

This clonotype has just a few counts. The chain is built from TRBV11-2 and TRBJ1-1, with no clear D. The CDR3 spans 13 residues. V was pared by 5 bases and J by 7 bases, with 14 bases between. Germline CDR1 SGHAT, CDR2 FQNNGV. The CDR3 is CASSPEILNEAFF. CDR3 nucleotide sequence: TGTGCCAGCAGCCCAGAAATACTAAATGAAGCTTTCTTT.

V is TRBV10-3 and J is TRBJ1-6; D gene ambiguous. This CDR3 contains 14 residues. Trimming shortened V by 2 bases and J by 7 bases, and 9 bases separated the two germline ends. Germline V gene data show CDR1 as ENHRY and CDR2 as SYGVKD. The CDR3 sequence: CAISEGQTNSPLHF. CDR3 sequence (DNA): TGTGCCATCAGTGAGGGGCAAACCAATTCACCCCTCCACTTT.

This clonotype was counted a single time. This rearrangement joins TRBV4-2 to TRBJ2-1; D is undetermined. Germline V CDR1 and CDR2: LGHNA, YNFKEQ. CDR3 length: 15 amino acids. Trimming took off 1 base at V and 0 bases at J, with 7 bases between the two ends. CDR3 coding DNA: TGTGCCAGCAGCCAAGGCAGGAGCTCCTACAATGAGCAGTTCTTC. Protein: CASSQGRSSYNEQFF.

Points on this clonotype: As the CDR3 is not closed by the conserved phenylalanine or tryptophan, this likely results from a read error. The chain joins TRBV4-3 to TRBJ1-1; possible D gene TRBD1, 5 bases. This CDR3 spans 15 amino acids. V lost 2 bases to trimming and J lost 4 bases, with 14 bases between them. Per the germline V gene, CDR1 is LGHNA and CDR2 is YSLEER. CDR3 sequence reads: CASSQSGLIGTEAFS. DNA for the CDR3: TGCGCCAGCAGCCAATCAGGGTTAATAGGCACTGAAGCTTTCTCT.

Ten or more counts support this clonotype. This rearrangement joins TRBV5-1 to TRBJ2-7; 8 nucleotides match TRBD2. This CDR3 contains 15 residues. Germline loops: CDR1 SGHRS, CDR2 YFSETQ. J gave up 6 bases and V 4 bases, and 12 bases lay outside the gene matches. This CDR3 reads CASSPGLAVDLEQYF. Written as DNA, the CDR3 is TGCGCCAGCAGCCCAGGACTAGCCGTCGACCTCGAGCAGTACTTC.

This clonotype was seen a few times. The rearrangement links TRBV12-3 or TRBV12-4 to TRBJ2-1; D not resolved. This CDR3 has 11 amino acids. Trimming removed 6 bases from V and 7 bases from J, with 7 bases in between. CDR3: CASSPINEQFF. The CDR3 bases are TGTGCCAGCAGCCCTATAAATGAGCAGTTCTTC.

This clonotype has only a few counts. J is TRBJ1-1 and V is TRBV7-9, with TRBD1 as a possible D gene (5 bases). Trimming cost V 4 bases and J 4 bases, with 13 bases left between them. Per the germline V gene, CDR1 is SEHNR and CDR2 is FQNEAQ (reference sequence). The CDR3 contains 14 residues. The CDR3 coding sequence is TGTGCCAGCAGCTCGACGGGGGGTGGCACTGAAGCTTTCTTT. Its protein product is CASSSTGGGTEAFF.

The chain joins TRBV5-5 to TRBJ2-1, with a possible D match to TRBD1 (6 bases). The germline V gene encodes CDR1 SGHKS and CDR2 YYEKEE (reference sequence). The CDR3 has 17 amino acids. Trimming pared 2 bases from V and 0 bases from J, leaving 15 bases between. This CDR3 reads CASSFDFYRASYNEQFF. The CDR3 nucleotides are TGTGCCAGCAGCTTCGATTTTTACAGGGCCTCCTACAATGAGCAGTTCTTC. Supplemented by reference TRBV5-5 and TRBJ2-1, the full variable domain reads DAGVTQSPTHLIKTRGQQVTLRCSPISGHKSVSWYQQVLGQGPQFIFQYYEKEERGRGNFPDRFSARQFPNYSSELNVNALLLGDSALYLCASSFDFYRASYNEQFFGPGTRLTVL.

This clonotype was counted many times. The chain carries TRBV6-2 or TRBV6-3 and TRBJ1-5, with D unresolved. The germline gives CDR1 MNHEY, CDR2 SVGEGT. This CDR3 contains 14 residues. Trimming stripped 2 bases from V and 3 bases from J, with 8 bases between. CDR3 DNA sequence: TGTGCCAGCAGTTACGGCTCCGACAATCAGCCCCAGCATTTT. Protein sequence: CASSYGSDNQPQHF.

This clonotype appeared a few times. The chain employs TRBV14 and TRBJ2-3; maybe TRBD2 (6 bases). Trimming took 1 base from V and 2 from J, leaving 10 bases between them. The CDR3 spans 15 residues. Germline V CDR1 and CDR2: SGHDN, FVKESK. Written as DNA, the CDR3 is TGTGCCAGCAGCCAAGGGGAGGCGGCCACAGATACGCAGTATTTT. It translates to CASSQGEAATDTQYF.

J is TRBJ2-5 and V is TRBV20-1; D is possibly TRBD1 or TRBD2 (5 bases each). Germline values: CDR1 DFQATT, CDR2 SNEGSKA (reference sequence). The CDR3 runs to 12 residues. The ends were cut back, 6 bases at V and 1 base at J, with 9 bases in the middle. CDR3 amino acids: CSAGAVQETQYF. In DNA form, the CDR3 reads TGCAGTGCCGGGGCAGTCCAAGAGACCCAGTACTTC.

The chain is built from TRBV6-2 or TRBV6-3 and TRBJ2-2; the match to TRBD1 covers 8 bases. The length of the CDR3 is 15 residues. V lost 7 bases to trimming and J lost 6 bases; unmatched junction nucleotides: 10. Germline CDR1 MNHEY, CDR2 SVGEGT. The CDR3 reads CASIHGQGLSGELFF. Here the CDR3 DNA reads TGTGCCAGCATTCACGGACAGGGATTGTCCGGGGAGCTGTTTTTT.

The CDR3 loop reads CSGTTGLGNTIYF. In DNA form, the CDR3 reads TGCAGTGGGACTACAGGCCTTGGAAACACCATATATTTT. The rearrangement links TRBV20-1 to TRBJ1-3, with D maybe TRBD1 (5 bases). Germline loops: CDR1 DFQATT, CDR2 SNEGSKA (reference sequence). The length of the CDR3 is 13 residues. The V end lost 7 bases, the J end lost 3 bases, and 13 bases lay between the germline ends.

Notes on this clonotype: A much larger clonotype is one base distant, so this may be a read error. The V and J genes are TRBV23-1 and TRBJ1-4; D gene uncertain. TRBV23-1 counts as an open reading frame of uncertain function. The CDR3 has 15 amino acids. CDR3 amino acids: CASSHQTPTNEKLYF. The CDR3 nucleotides read TGCGCCAGCAGTCATCAGACGCCAACTAATGAAAAACTGTATTTT.

This chain uses TRBV19 with TRBJ1-5; the D is unclear. The CDR3 is made up of 15 amino acids. The V gene lost 0 bases and the J gene lost 9 bases, with 15 bases spanning the gap. Germline V CDR1 and CDR2: LNHDA, SQIVND (reference sequence). CDR3 DNA: TGTGCCAGTAGTATAGATGGGCAGTTCTCGCGGCCCCAGCATTTT. It yields the protein CASSIDGQFSRPQHF.

A few counts support this clonotype. The V call is TRBV5-1, the J call TRBJ1-1, with 7 bases that match TRBD1. The CDR3 is made up of 16 amino acids. V shed 4 bases, J shed 0 bases, and the junction held 9 bases outside the gene matches. CDR1 is SGHRS and CDR2 is YFSETQ in the germline V gene. DNA for the CDR3: TGCGCCAGCAGCCCGACAGGGCCCGTCATGAACACTGAAGCTTTCTTT. Amino acids: CASSPTGPVMNTEAFF.

The rearrangement links TRBV12-3 or TRBV12-4 to TRBJ2-7; 14 bases map to TRBD2. The CDR3 has 17 amino acids. The junction had 11 bases not matched to a gene; V was cut back by 6 bases and J by 4 bases. Here the CDR3 reads CASRKTSGGAASYEQYF. The CDR3 nucleotides are TGTGCCAGCAGGAAGACTAGCGGGGGGGCTGCCTCGTACGAGCAGTACTTC.

This chain connects TRBV15 to TRBJ1-5; D is unclear. CDR1 and CDR2 (germline): LNHNV, YYDKDF (reference sequence). V was pared by 0 bases and J by 7 bases, with 13 bases between. The CDR3 has 15 amino acids. CDR3 residues: CATSRDQGVGQPQHF. The CDR3 nucleotides read TGTGCCACCAGCAGAGATCAAGGAGTAGGACAGCCCCAGCATTTT. Full variable domain (rest looked up from reference TRBV15 and TRBJ1-5): DAMVIQNPRYQVTQFGKPVTLSCSQTLNHNVMYWYQQKSSQAPKLLFHYYDKDFNNEADTPDNFQSRRPNTSFCFLDIRSPGLGDTAMYLCATSRDQGVGQPQHFGDGTRLSIL.

In its sample, this clonotype was seen many times. This rearrangement joins TRBV4-2 to TRBJ1-4; D gene uncertain. This CDR3 contains 16 residues. V lost 0 bases, J lost 7 bases, and 15 bases lay in between. Germline V gene sequence: CDR1 LGHNA, CDR2 YNFKEQ. DNA for the CDR3: TGTGCCAGCAGCCAAGATCAACGGGGAGGCTTTGAAAAACTGTTTTTT. Protein sequence: CASSQDQRGGFEKLFF.

This clonotype has just a few counts. The V call is TRBV9, the J call TRBJ1-1; no reliable D call. With 0 bases removed from V and 3 bases from J, the gap between germline ends came to 9 bases. The CDR3 runs to 14 residues. Looked up from germline, CDR1 is SGDLS and CDR2 is YYNGEE. The CDR3 nucleotides read TGTGCCAGCAGCGTAGCTGGAGCTCACACTGAAGCTTTCTTT. This gives the protein CASSVAGAHTEAFF.

There are a few counts of this clonotype. V is TRBV6-1 and J is TRBJ1-2, with TRBD1 identical over 7 bases. V shed 6 bases and J 3 bases; nucleotides not matched to a gene: 10. CDR3 length equals 15 residues. In germline, CDR1 is MNHNS, CDR2 SASEGT. The CDR3 coding sequence is TGTGCCAGCAGACGTGGGTTGGGGACAGACTATGGCTACACCTTC. This codes for CASRRGLGTDYGYTF.